This passage covers 6 T cell receptor beta chains from one sample sequenced in a study of blood T cell repertoires in COVID-19. Measured with immunoSEQ multiplex PCR; TCRdb has only the in-frame clones, and not every one. The sample includes approximately 54,000 clones, about 86% seen only once; the top ten take approximately 4.1%. The sample consisted of peripheral blood. These receptors originate from an elderly man with active COVID-19.

The table lists this clone with a count of one. The CDR3 loop reads CASSLAPTGVGTEAFF. Written as DNA, the CDR3 is TGTGCCAGCAGCTTAGCCCCTACGGGGGTGGGCACTGAAGCTTTCTTT. The rearrangement links TRBV7-8 to TRBJ1-1, with TRBD1 as a possible D gene (5 bases). With 0 bases removed from V and 4 bases from J, the gap between germline ends came to 15 bases. Per the germline V gene, CDR1 is SGHVS and CDR2 is FQNEAQ. The CDR3 has 16 amino acids.

V and J are TRBV7-3 and TRBJ2-2; D is unresolved. Germline values: CDR1 SGHTA, CDR2 FQGTGA. The CDR3 sequence is 12 residues long. Trimming left V 5 bases short and J 8 bases short, with 9 bases between. The CDR3 is CASSHSGGELFF. In nucleotides, the CDR3 is TGTGCCAGCAGCCACTCCGGGGGGGAGCTGTTTTTT.

The chain uses TRBV13 and TRBJ2-7; maybe TRBD1 (6 bases). The CDR3 has 12 residues. Deletions cut 8 bases from V and 3 bases from J, with 11 bases between. The germline V gene encodes CDR1 PRHDT and CDR2 FYEKMQ (reference sequence). The CDR3 DNA is TGTGCCAGCGGGACAAGAAACTACGAGCAGTACTTC. Translated, it gives CASGTRNYEQYF.

On this clone: The sample contains more than one DNA sequence encoding this CDR3. This sequence joins TRBV6-5 and TRBJ2-2, with 10 bases that match TRBD1. CDR1 and CDR2 (germline): MNHEY, SVGAGI. V trimming: 8 bases; J trimming: 1 base; junction bases outside the gene matches: 1. The CDR3 has 14 amino acids. The CDR3: CASRDRGNTGELFF. The CDR3 nucleotides are TGTGCCAGCCGGGACAGGGGGAACACCGGGGAGCTGTTTTTT.

This clone is medium-sized within its sample. The chain joins TRBV25-1 to TRBJ1-3, with unresolved D. Germline V lookup: CDR1 MGHDK, CDR2 SYGVNS. The CDR3 consists of 15 residues. V was clipped by 3 bases and J by 0 bases, with 9 bases between them. DNA for the CDR3: TGTGCCAGCAGTGATAGCGGATTCTCTGGAAACACCATATATTTT. It encodes CASSDSGFSGNTIYF.

The chain's CDR3 is CASSALQETQYF. The CDR3 DNA is TGTGCCAGTAGTGCGCTACAAGAGACCCAGTACTTC. This chain links TRBV19 with TRBJ2-5, with D unclear. The CDR3 totals 12 residues. V lost 5 bases and J 2 bases, leaving 6 bases between the germline ends. Germline CDR1 and CDR2: LNHDA and SQIVND (reference sequence).